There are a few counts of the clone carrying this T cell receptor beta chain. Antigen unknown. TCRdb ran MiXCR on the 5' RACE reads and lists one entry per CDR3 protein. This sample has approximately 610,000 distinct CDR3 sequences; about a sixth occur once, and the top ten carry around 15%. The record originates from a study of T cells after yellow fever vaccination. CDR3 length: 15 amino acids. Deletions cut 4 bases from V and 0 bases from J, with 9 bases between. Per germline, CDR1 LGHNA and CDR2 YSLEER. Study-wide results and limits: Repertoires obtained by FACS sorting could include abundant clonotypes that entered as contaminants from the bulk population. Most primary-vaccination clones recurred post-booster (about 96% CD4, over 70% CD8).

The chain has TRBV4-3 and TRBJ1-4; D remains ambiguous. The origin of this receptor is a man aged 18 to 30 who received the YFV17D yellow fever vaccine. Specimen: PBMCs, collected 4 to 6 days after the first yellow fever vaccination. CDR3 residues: CASSPLAATNEKLFF. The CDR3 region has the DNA TGCGCCAGCAGCCCATTGGCAGCAACTAATGAAAAACTGTTTTTT.